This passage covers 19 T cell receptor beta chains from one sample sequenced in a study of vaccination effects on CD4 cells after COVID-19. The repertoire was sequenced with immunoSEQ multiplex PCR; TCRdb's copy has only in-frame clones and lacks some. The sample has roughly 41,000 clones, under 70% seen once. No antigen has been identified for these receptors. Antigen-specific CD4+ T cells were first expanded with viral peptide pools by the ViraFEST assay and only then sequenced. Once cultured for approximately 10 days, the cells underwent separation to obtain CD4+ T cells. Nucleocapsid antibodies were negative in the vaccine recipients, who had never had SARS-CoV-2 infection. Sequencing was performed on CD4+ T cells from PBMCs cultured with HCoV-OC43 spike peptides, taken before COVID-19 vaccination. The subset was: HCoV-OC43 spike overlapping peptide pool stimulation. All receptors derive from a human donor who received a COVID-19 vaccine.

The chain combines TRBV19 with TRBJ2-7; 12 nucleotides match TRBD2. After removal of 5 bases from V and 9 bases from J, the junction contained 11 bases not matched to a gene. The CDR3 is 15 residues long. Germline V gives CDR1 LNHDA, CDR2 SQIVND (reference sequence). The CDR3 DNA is TGTGCCAGTAGTCCTCCGTCTAGCGGGAGGGCCACGCAGTACTTC. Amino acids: CASSPPSSGRATQYF.

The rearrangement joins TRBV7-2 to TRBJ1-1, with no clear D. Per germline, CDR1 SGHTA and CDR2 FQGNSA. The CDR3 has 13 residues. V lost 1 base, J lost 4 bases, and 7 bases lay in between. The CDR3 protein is CASSLEGFTEAFF. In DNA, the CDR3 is TGTGCCAGCAGCTTAGAGGGTTTCACTGAAGCTTTCTTT. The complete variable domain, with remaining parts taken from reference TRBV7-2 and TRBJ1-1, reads GAGVSQSPSNKVTEKGKDVELRCDPISGHTALYWYRQSLGQGLEFLIYFQGNSAPDKSGLPSDRFSAERTGGSVSTLTIQRTQQEDSAVYLCASSLEGFTEAFFGQGTRLTVV.

The CDR3 sequence is CASSSDLLIYQEGPIDTDTQYF. In DNA form, the CDR3 reads TGTGCCAGTAGTTCCGACCTATTAATCTACCAGGAAGGACCTATCGACACAGATACGCAGTATTTT. V gene TRBV19 combines with J gene TRBJ2-3, with D uncertain. CDR1 and CDR2 (germline): LNHDA, SQIVND (reference sequence). The V end was cut by 5 bases, the J end by 2 bases, with 35 bases between. This CDR3 comprises 22 residues.

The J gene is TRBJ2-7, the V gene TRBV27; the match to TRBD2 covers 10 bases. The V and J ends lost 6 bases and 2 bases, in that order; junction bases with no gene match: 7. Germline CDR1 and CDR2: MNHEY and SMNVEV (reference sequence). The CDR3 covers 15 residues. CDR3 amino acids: CASRKGLAEAYEQYF. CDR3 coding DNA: TGTGCCAGCAGAAAAGGACTAGCGGAAGCCTACGAGCAGTACTTC.

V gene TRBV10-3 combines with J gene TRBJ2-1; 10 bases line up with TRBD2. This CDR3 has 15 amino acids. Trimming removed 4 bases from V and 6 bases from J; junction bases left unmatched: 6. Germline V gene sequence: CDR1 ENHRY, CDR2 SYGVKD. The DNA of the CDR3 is TGTGCCATCAGTGGACTAGCGGGTGAGGGCAATGAGCAGTTCTTC. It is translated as CAISGLAGEGNEQFF.

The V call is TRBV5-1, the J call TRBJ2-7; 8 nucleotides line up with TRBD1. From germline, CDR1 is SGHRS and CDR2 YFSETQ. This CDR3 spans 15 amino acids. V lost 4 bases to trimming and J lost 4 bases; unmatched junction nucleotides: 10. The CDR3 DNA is TGCGCCAGCAGCCTCCGGGGTCAGGGGGCTTACGAGCAGTACTTC. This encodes CASSLRGQGAYEQYF.

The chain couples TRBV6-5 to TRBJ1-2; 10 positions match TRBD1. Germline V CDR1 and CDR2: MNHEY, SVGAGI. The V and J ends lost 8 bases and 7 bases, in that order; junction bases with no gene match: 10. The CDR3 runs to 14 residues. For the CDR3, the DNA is TGTGCCAGCCTAAACCGACAGGGGGCGGGTGGCTACACCTTC. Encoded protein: CASLNRQGAGGYTF.

For the CDR3, the DNA is TGTGCCAGCTCACCCGTTGGGCAGGGGGGCGATACGCAGTATTTT. Its protein is CASSPVGQGGDTQYF. The genes are TRBV18 and TRBJ2-3, with D possibly matching TRBD1 (7 bases). V lost 3 bases to trimming and J lost 6 bases, with 16 bases between them. Germline V gene data show CDR1 as KGHSH and CDR2 as LQKENI. This CDR3 contains 15 residues.

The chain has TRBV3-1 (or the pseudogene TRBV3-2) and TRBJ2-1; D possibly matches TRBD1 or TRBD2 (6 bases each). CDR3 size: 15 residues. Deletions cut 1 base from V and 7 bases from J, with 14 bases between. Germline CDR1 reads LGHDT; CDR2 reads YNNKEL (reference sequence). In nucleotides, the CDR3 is TGTGCCAGCAGCCAAGGTGGGGGGCCAAGGAATGAGCAGTTCTTC. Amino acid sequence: CASSQGGGPRNEQFF.

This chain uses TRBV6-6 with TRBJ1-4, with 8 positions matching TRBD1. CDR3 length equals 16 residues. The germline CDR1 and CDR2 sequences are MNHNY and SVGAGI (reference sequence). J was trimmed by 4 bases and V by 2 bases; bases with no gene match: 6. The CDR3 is CASSYPRTGSNEKLFF. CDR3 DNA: TGTGCCAGCAGTTACCCGAGGACAGGGAGTAATGAAAAACTGTTTTTT.

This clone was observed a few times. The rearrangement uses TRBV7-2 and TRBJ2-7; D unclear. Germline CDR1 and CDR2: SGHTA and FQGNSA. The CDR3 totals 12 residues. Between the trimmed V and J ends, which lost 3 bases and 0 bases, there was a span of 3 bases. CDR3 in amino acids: CASSLSSYEQYF. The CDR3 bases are TGTGCCAGCAGCTTGAGCTCCTACGAGCAGTACTTC.

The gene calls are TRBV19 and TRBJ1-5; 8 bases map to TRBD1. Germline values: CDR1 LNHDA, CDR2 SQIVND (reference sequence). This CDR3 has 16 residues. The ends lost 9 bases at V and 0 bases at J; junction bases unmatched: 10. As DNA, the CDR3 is TGTGCCAGCCTAGGGACAGGTACATATAGCAATCAGCCCCAGCATTTT. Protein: CASLGTGTYSNQPQHF.

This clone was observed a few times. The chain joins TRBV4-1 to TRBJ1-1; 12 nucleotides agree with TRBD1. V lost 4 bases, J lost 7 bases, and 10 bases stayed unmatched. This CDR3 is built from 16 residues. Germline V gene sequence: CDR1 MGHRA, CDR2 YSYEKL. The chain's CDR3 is CASSPGQGAFGSEAFF. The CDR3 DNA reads TGCGCCAGCAGCCCGGGACAGGGGGCTTTCGGGAGTGAAGCTTTCTTT.

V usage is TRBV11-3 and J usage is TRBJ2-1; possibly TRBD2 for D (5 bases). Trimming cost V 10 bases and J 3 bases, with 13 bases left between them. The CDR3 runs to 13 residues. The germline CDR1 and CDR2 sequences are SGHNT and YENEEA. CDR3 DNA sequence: TGTGCCAATACTAAGCGGAGCTACAATGAGCAGTTCTTC. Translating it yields CANTKRSYNEQFF.

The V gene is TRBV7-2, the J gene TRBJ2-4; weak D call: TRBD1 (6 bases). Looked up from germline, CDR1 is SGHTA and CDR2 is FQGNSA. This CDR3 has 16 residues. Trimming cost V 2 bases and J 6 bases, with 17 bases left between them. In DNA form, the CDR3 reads TGTGCCAGCAGCTTACGGGCCCGACAGGTTGGAAACATTCAGTACTTC. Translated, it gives CASSLRARQVGNIQYF.

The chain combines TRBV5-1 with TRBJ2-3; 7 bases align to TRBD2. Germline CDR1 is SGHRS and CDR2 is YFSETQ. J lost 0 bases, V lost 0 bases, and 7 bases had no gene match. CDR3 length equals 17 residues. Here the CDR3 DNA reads TGCGCCAGCAGCTTGGACGCGGCTAGCGGTAGCACAGATACGCAGTATTTT. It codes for CASSLDAASGSTDTQYF.

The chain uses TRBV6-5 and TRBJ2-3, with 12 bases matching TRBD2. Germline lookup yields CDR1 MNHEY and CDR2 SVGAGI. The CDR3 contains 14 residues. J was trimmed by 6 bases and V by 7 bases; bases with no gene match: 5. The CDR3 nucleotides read TGTGCCAGCACGCGACTAGCGGGAGATGATACGCAGTATTTT. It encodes CASTRLAGDDTQYF.

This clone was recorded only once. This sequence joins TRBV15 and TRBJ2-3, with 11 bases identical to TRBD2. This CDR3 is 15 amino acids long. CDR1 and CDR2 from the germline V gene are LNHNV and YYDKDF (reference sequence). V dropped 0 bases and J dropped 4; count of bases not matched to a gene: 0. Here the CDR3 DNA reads TGTGCCACCAGCAGAGAGACTAGCGGGGCAGATACGCAGTATTTT. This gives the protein CATSRETSGADTQYF.

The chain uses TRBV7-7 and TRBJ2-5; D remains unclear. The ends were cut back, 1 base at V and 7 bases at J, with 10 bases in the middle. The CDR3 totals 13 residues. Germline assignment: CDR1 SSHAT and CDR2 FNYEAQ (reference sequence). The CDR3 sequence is CASSLVVDWTQYF. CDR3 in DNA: TGTGCCAGCAGCTTAGTTGTAGATTGGACCCAGTACTTC.